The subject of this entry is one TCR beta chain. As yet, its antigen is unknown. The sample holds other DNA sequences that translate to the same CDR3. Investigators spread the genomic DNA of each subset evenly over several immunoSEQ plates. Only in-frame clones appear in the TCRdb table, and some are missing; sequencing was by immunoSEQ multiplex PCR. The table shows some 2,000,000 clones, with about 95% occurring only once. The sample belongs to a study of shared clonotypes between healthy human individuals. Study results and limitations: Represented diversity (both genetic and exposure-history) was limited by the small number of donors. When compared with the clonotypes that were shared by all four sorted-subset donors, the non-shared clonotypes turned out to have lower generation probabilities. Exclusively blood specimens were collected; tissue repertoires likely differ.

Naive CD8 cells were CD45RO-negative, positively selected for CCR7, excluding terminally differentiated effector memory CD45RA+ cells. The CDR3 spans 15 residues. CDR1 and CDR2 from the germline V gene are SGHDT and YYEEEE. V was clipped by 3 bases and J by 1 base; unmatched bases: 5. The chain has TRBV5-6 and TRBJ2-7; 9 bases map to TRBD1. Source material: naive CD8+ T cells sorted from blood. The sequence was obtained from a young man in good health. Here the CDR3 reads CASSSLGTGSYEQYF. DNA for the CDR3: TGTGCCAGCAGCTCCCTCGGGACAGGGTCCTACGAGCAGTACTTC.